This is a list of T cell receptor beta chains from one sample in a study of T cells after yellow fever vaccination. One entry per CDR3 protein, called by TCRdb with MiXCR from the 5' RACE reads. The sample lists some 390,000 distinct CDR3 sequences, over 5% occurring once. The source material was PBMCs, sampled 5 days after the yellow fever booster vaccination. The receptor source for this set is a man younger than 45 who received the YFV17D yellow fever vaccine. Each CDR3 is given with its conserved first and last residue. A D gene is named only where the DNA matches it firmly. Clone size, where shown, is once, few, many, or a class for clones that have expanded.

>TRBV27|few|NA|TRBJ2-1
CASSGQLPSSYNEQFF
TGTGCCAGCAGTGGACAGCTACCTAGCTCCTACAATGAGCAGTTCTTC
>TRBV6-2/TRBV6-3|NA|NA|TRBJ2-7
CASREGGRGYEQYF
TGTGCCAGCAGAGAGGGGGGCAGAGGGTACGAGCAGTACTTC
>TRBV7-3|few|NA|TRBJ1-2
CASSSTPGPVVGDYTF
TGTGCCAGCAGCTCCACCCCGGGCCCGGTGGTGGGGGACTACACCTTC
>TRBV3-1|NA|NA|TRBJ1-5
CASSLRPGSNQPQHF
TGTGCCAGCAGCCTTAGGCCAGGGAGCAATCAGCCCCAGCATTTT
>TRBV29-1|few|NA|TRBJ2-1
CSVEWDRSNEQFF
TGCAGCGTTGAATGGGATAGAAGCAATGAGCAGTTCTTC
>TRBV15|few|NA|TRBJ2-1
CATSRDTSGGLVNEQFF
TGTGCCACCAGCAGAGATACCTCGGGGGGCCTGGTCAATGAGCAGTTCTTC
>TRBV10-3|many|NA|TRBJ2-2
CAISDRTNWTGELFF
TGTGCCATCAGTGATAGGACAAACTGGACCGGGGAGCTGTTTTTT
>TRBV11-2|many|TRBD2|TRBJ2-1
CASSLPSGRNLKGYNEQFF
TGTGCCAGCAGCTTACCTAGCGGGAGGAACCTAAAGGGCTACAATGAGCAGTTCTTC
>TRBV5-6|NA|NA|TRBJ2-2
CASSLWGNTGELFF
TGTGCCAGCAGCTTGTGGGGGAACACCGGGGAGCTGTTTTTT
>TRBV20-1|few|TRBD2|TRBJ2-3
CSARGLAAADTQYF
TGCAGTGCTAGAGGACTAGCGGCAGCAGATACGCAGTATTTT
>TRBV3-1|many|NA|TRBJ2-5
CASSQLALRTQYF
TGTGCCAGCAGCCAACTAGCACTGAGGACCCAGTACTTC
>TRBV7-8|NA|NA|TRBJ2-1
CASSPARVNEQFF
TGTGCCAGCAGCCCCGCTCGGGTGAATGAGCAGTTCTTC
>TRBV11-2|NA|TRBD2|TRBJ2-7
CASSGLGVTYEQYF
TGTGCCAGCAGCGGACTAGGGGTTACCTACGAGCAGTACTTC
>TRBV29-1|many|TRBD1|TRBJ2-6
CSVADRVTGANVLTF
TGCAGCGTTGCGGACAGGGTCACTGGGGCCAACGTCCTGACTTTC
>TRBV7-6|few|NA|TRBJ1-5
CASSLAAWGISNQPQHF
TGTGCCAGCAGCTTAGCAGCGTGGGGAATTAGCAATCAGCCCCAGCATTTT
>TRBV7-2|many|NA|TRBJ2-5
CASRSYGASQETQYF
TGTGCCAGCAGATCGTATGGAGCGAGCCAAGAGACCCAGTACTTC
>TRBV6-5|NA|NA|TRBJ1-1
CASSYRPYGTEAFF
TGTGCCAGCAGTTACAGGCCCTACGGCACTGAAGCTTTCTTT
>TRBV7-6|few|TRBD2|TRBJ2-1
CASSRVLAGSHNEQFF
TGTGCCAGCAGCCGTGTACTAGCGGGATCCCACAATGAGCAGTTCTTC
>TRBV5-1|NA|TRBD1|TRBJ1-3
CASSLGQGADTIYF
TGCGCCAGCAGCTTAGGACAGGGCGCGGACACCATATATTTT
>TRBV5-1|few|TRBD2|TRBJ2-3
CASSSRLAGSVGADTQYF
TGCGCCAGCAGCAGCCGACTAGCGGGGAGCGTGGGCGCAGATACGCAGTATTTT
>TRBV9|many|TRBD1|TRBJ2-5
CASSVGGQGLGETQYF
TGTGCCAGCAGCGTAGGGGGACAGGGGCTAGGAGAGACCCAGTACTTC
>TRBV6-2/TRBV6-3|many|NA|TRBJ2-5
CASTGRRGETQYF
TGTGCCAGCACCGGACGACGGGGAGAGACCCAGTACTTC
>TRBV4-3|many|TRBD2|TRBJ2-2
CASSQVGQWGGRTGELFF
TGCGCCAGCAGCCAAGTGGGGCAATGGGGGGGTCGGACCGGGGAGCTGTTTTTT
>TRBV21-1|few|NA|TRBJ2-1
CASSTRTSGVYNEQFF
TGTGCCAGCAGCACCCGGACTAGCGGGGTTTACAATGAGCAGTTCTTC
>TRBV5-1|few|TRBD2|TRBJ2-5
CASSSGLAGEWGETQYF
TGCGCCAGCAGCTCCGGACTAGCGGGAGAGTGGGGAGAGACCCAGTACTTC
>TRBV20-1|few|NA|TRBJ2-1
CSARDSTGTLLINEQFF
TGCAGTGCTAGAGATTCGACCGGGACTTTACTTATCAATGAGCAGTTCTTC
>TRBV29-1|many|TRBD2|TRBJ2-7
CSAGLADYEQYF
TGCAGCGCCGGACTAGCGGACTACGAGCAGTACTTC
>TRBV5-4|many|NA|TRBJ1-1
CASSPSSDTEAFF
TGTGCCAGCAGCCCGAGTTCGGACACTGAAGCTTTCTTT
>TRBV3-1|NA|NA|TRBJ1-1
CASSLTDNTEAFF
TGTGCCAGCAGCCTGACCGACAACACTGAAGCTTTCTTT
>TRBV6-1|NA|NA|TRBJ2-1
CASNPTGLYNEQFF
TGTGCCAGCAACCCGACAGGCCTTTACAATGAGCAGTTCTTC
>TRBV7-3|many|NA|TRBJ2-7
CASSLTRGSYEQYF
TGTGCCAGCAGCTTAACGAGGGGCTCCTACGAGCAGTACTTC
>TRBV12-3/TRBV12-4|NA|NA|TRBJ2-5
CASSLSGMSETQYF
TGTGCCAGCAGTTTGTCGGGAATGTCGGAGACCCAGTACTTC
>TRBV29-1|NA|TRBD2|TRBJ2-1
CSVEYDTSGVYNEQFF
TGCAGCGTTGAATACGATACTAGCGGAGTTTACAATGAGCAGTTCTTC
>TRBV29-1|many|TRBD1|TRBJ1-1
CSGVQGAEAFF
TGCAGCGGGGTACAGGGGGCTGAGGCTTTCTTT
>TRBV6-5|few|NA|TRBJ2-2
CASSFETLVGELFF
TGTGCCAGCAGTTTCGAAACCCTTGTGGGGGAGCTGTTTTTT
>TRBV2|few|TRBD1|TRBJ2-7
CASSPLGQGSGEQYF
TGTGCCAGCAGCCCCCTCGGACAGGGATCAGGGGAGCAGTACTTC
>TRBV29-1|few|NA|TRBJ2-5
CSGALKGGQETQYF
TGCAGCGGGGCCCTCAAGGGGGGCCAAGAGACCCAGTACTTC
>TRBV12-3/TRBV12-4|many|NA|TRBJ2-5
CASSWGVRETQYF
TGTGCCAGCAGTTGGGGGGTTAGAGAGACCCAGTACTTC
>TRBV27|many|TRBD1|TRBJ1-5
CASSTTGGSQPQHF
TGTGCCAGCAGTACAACAGGGGGGAGCCAGCCCCAGCATTTT
>TRBV5-6|few|NA|TRBJ2-7
CASSLGTYTYEQYF
TGTGCCAGCAGTTTAGGGACTTACACCTACGAGCAGTACTTC
>TRBV6-2/TRBV6-3|few|NA|TRBJ2-1
CASRKTSVNEQFF
TGTGCCAGCAGGAAAACTAGTGTCAATGAGCAGTTCTTC
>TRBV20-1|many|TRBD2|TRBJ2-7
CSGTGLATNEQYF
TGCAGTGGAACTGGACTAGCGACGAACGAGCAGTACTTC
>TRBV6-1|NA|NA|TRBJ1-1
CASRIRWLDTEAFF
TGTGCCAGCAGGATTCGGTGGTTGGACACTGAAGCTTTCTTT
>TRBV9|NA|TRBD1|TRBJ2-1
CASSENPTGGPSSYYNEQFF
TGTGCCAGCAGCGAAAACCCGACAGGGGGCCCTTCTAGCTACTACAATGAGCAGTTCTTC
>TRBV12-3/TRBV12-4|few|TRBD2|TRBJ2-7
CASRPGLAGSYEQYF
TGTGCCAGCAGGCCGGGACTAGCAGGATCCTACGAGCAGTACTTC
>TRBV5-1|NA|NA|TRBJ2-7
CASSLRWQGSSYEQYF
TGCGCCAGCAGCTTGAGGTGGCAGGGGAGCTCCTACGAGCAGTACTTC
>TRBV5-6|many|NA|TRBJ1-1
CASSFRGGSTEAFF
TGTGCCAGCAGCTTCCGGGGTGGAAGCACTGAAGCTTTCTTT
>TRBV6-2/TRBV6-3|many|NA|TRBJ2-3
CASGRDTQYF
TGTGCCAGCGGCCGGGATACGCAGTATTTT
>TRBV12-3/TRBV12-4|many|TRBD2|TRBJ2-7
CASSPGLADYEQYF
TGTGCCAGCAGCCCGGGACTAGCGGACTACGAGCAGTACTTC
>TRBV7-9|NA|TRBD2|TRBJ2-3
CASSIGLAASTDTQYF
TGTGCCAGCAGCATTGGACTAGCGGCTAGCACAGATACGCAGTATTTT